Listed below are T cell receptor beta chains from one sample, sequenced in a study of T-cell memory formation after mild COVID-19. TCRdb passed the 5' RACE reads through MiXCR, listing each CDR3 protein once. The sample has 550,000 to 650,000 distinct CDR3 sequences; roughly 17% are singletons. The sequencing input was PBMCs or a T cell subset sorted from them (not recorded which). The receptors stem from an adult woman who had mild COVID-19 (a few samples of this study predate the infection). Cell type and time point are not known. The CDR3 runs from the conserved cysteine through the conserved F or W. The order of the fields is V gene, J gene, clone size, D gene, CDR3 DNA, CDR3 protein. D genes are given only for firm matches. Part of the rows lack a size; the others show once, few, many or a class for expanded clones.

TRBV3-1	TRBJ1-1	many	-	TGTGCCAGCAGCCAAGATTTAAAAGGGTCTGAAGCTTTCTTT	CASSQDLKGSEAFF
TRBV6-5	TRBJ2-7	-	-	TGTGCCAGCAGAAAAGACTCCTACGAGCAGTACTTC	CASRKDSYEQYF
TRBV4-3	TRBJ1-1	few	-	TGCGCCAGCAGCCGAGGACTAACCGGGGGCACTGAAGCTTTCTTT	CASSRGLTGGTEAFF
TRBV5-1	TRBJ2-1	-	-	TGCGCCAGCAGCCCCTCAGGGAACATGAAGGATGAGCAGTTCTTC	CASSPSGNMKDEQFF
TRBV24-1	TRBJ2-1	-	-	TGTGCCACCAGTAACCGGGGCTACAATGAGCAGTTCTTC	CATSNRGYNEQFF
TRBV20-1	TRBJ2-2	few	TRBD2	TGCAGTGCCCGAACCACATCTCTAGCGGCCTACACCGGGGAGCTGTTTTTT	CSARTTSLAAYTGELFF
TRBV20-1	TRBJ1-5	few	-	TGCAGTGCTAGAGGGGGGACGTATAGCAATCAGCCCCAGCATTTT	CSARGGTYSNQPQHF
TRBV2	TRBJ2-2	few	-	TGTGCCAGCAGGGGGGGAATGAACACCGGGGAGCTGTTTTTT	CASRGGMNTGELFF
TRBV29-1	TRBJ2-2	many	-	TGCAGCGTTGGCGCGGGGACGAACACCGGGGAGCTGTTTTTT	CSVGAGTNTGELFF
TRBV5-6	TRBJ2-1	-	-	TGTGCCAGCAGCTTGACTAGCAGCAATGAGCAGTTCTTC	CASSLTSSNEQFF
TRBV6-2/TRBV6-3	TRBJ2-3	-	-	TGTGCCAGCAGCCGCGTCCCTCGGACGCATAGCACAGATACGCAGTATTTT	CASSRVPRTHSTDTQYF
TRBV9	TRBJ1-2	few	-	TGTGCCAGCAGCGTGGGACGGGGGTTGGGTGGCTACACCTTC	CASSVGRGLGGYTF
TRBV20-1	TRBJ2-3	-	-	TGCAGTGCTAGAGATAACAGCGATACGCAGTATTTT	CSARDNSDTQYF